The clone carrying this T cell receptor beta chain was recorded many times. The sample comes from a study of early T cells in non-severe SARS-CoV-2 infection. This CDR3 spans 15 amino acids. Germline V gene lookup returns CDR1 ENHRY and CDR2 SYGVKD. With V trimmed by 6 bases and J by 5 bases, 9 bases remained unmatched. Unique molecular identifiers tagged individual cDNA molecules. In TCRdb, the 5' RACE reads were re-called with MiXCR into one record per CDR3 protein. The sample includes tens of thousands of distinct CDR3 sequences, roughly 6% of them seen just once. This material consisted of whole blood, taken at baseline. The sequence came from an adult who was a healthcare worker with PCR-confirmed SARS-CoV-2 infection or an uninfected control (not recorded which). The rearrangement joins TRBV10-3 to TRBJ2-7; TRBD2 matches 11 bases. The CDR3 nucleotides are TGTGCCATCAGGGGAGCCCTAGCGGGAGGTAACGAGCAGTACTTC. Its translation is CAIRGALAGGNEQYF.